Listed here is a single TCR beta chain. This record belongs to a study of blood T cell repertoires in COVID-19. Study-level background: Collection of acute and convalescent COVID-19 samples took place in the United States, Italy and Spain. In each case, the material was cDNA or gDNA derived from T cells, B-cell-depleted T cells, or PBMCs.

This CDR3 has 11 amino acids. V shed 10 bases and J 5 bases; nucleotides not matched to a gene: 4. Looked up from germline, CDR1 is SGHTS and CDR2 is YDEGEE. Sequencing was performed with immunoSEQ multiplex PCR; in TCRdb, only in-frame clones are kept and a portion is missing. This table holds 400,000 to 550,000 clones, around 89% found once. The chain is built from TRBV5-8 and TRBJ2-7; 9 bases map to TRBD1. This clonotype originated in a woman aged 25 to 39 with acute or convalescent COVID-19. The specimen sequenced was peripheral blood. The CDR3 here is CAPGQGNEQYF. The DNA for the CDR3 is TGTGCCCCGGGACAGGGAAACGAGCAGTACTTC.